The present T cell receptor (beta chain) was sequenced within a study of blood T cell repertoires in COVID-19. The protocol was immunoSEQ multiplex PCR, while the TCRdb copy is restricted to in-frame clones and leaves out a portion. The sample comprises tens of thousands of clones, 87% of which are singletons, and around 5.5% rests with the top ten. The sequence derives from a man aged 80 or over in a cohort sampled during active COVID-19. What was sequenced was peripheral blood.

The chain's CDR3 is CASSPWAGNTEAFF. As DNA, the CDR3 is TGCGCCAGCAGCCCATGGGCAGGGAACACTGAAGCTTTCTTT. The rearrangement joins TRBV10-2 to TRBJ1-1, with unresolved D. Per germline, CDR1 WSHSY and CDR2 SAAADI. This CDR3 comprises 14 residues. Trimming left V 6 bases short and J 1 base short, with 12 bases between.